The next 19 T cell receptor beta chains were all read from a single sample in a study of blood T cell repertoires in COVID-19. TCRdb's table, derived via immunoSEQ multiplex PCR, lists solely in-frame clones and lacks some. The sample shows 250,000 to 300,000 clones, roughly 91% of them seen only once. The material sequenced was peripheral blood. These TCRs come from a woman aged 25 to 39 with COVID-19, enrolled during active disease.

The rearrangement joins TRBV10-3 to TRBJ2-7; TRBD1 is a possible D gene (7 bases). Between the trimmed V and J ends, which lost 7 bases and 3 bases, there was a span of 13 bases. The CDR3 runs 13 residues. In germline, CDR1 is ENHRY, CDR2 SYGVKD. CDR3 in DNA: TGTGCCATCAATCCCCAGGGGGGCTACGAGCAGTACTTC. Its protein is CAINPQGGYEQYF.

The V gene is TRBV19, the J gene TRBJ1-6, with 7 bases identical to TRBD1. J was trimmed by 9 bases and V by 6 bases; bases with no gene match: 14. The CDR3 consists of 16 residues. Germline V gene sequence: CDR1 LNHDA, CDR2 SQIVND (reference sequence). The CDR3 region is CASSNIYRGVSSPLHF. The CDR3 region has the DNA TGTGCCAGTAGCAACATCTACAGGGGAGTAAGTTCACCCCTCCACTTT.

The chain recombines TRBV29-1 with TRBJ1-1; TRBD1 matches 8 bases. Germline CDR1 is SQVTM and CDR2 is ANQGSEA. Trimming took 8 bases from V and 5 from J; bases not matched to a gene: 10. This CDR3 contains 13 residues. The CDR3 nucleotides are TGCAGCTCAAGTACAGGGGGGGATACTGAAGCTTTCTTT. It codes for CSSSTGGDTEAFF.

The V gene is TRBV23-1, the J gene TRBJ1-5; D is possibly TRBD1 (6 bases). Being an ORF, TRBV23-1 has a function that is uncertain. This CDR3 has 14 residues. Trimming shortened V by 7 bases and J by 6 bases, and 16 bases separated the two germline ends. CDR3 sequence (DNA): TGCGCCAGCAATACAGATCAGGGGCGTCAGCCCCAGCATTTT. Protein: CASNTDQGRQPQHF.

The count of this clone is one. V is TRBV15 and J is TRBJ1-1; D possibly corresponds to TRBD1 (6 bases). Germline assignment: CDR1 LNHNV and CDR2 YYDKDF (reference sequence). The CDR3 totals 14 residues. The V end was cut by 4 bases, the J end by 11 bases, with 20 bases between. The CDR3 region is CATSISRTAMRAFF. The CDR3 nucleotides are TGTGCCACCAGCATCTCCCGGACAGCCATGCGGGCTTTCTTT. Full variable domain (outside the CDR3, taken from reference TRBV15 and TRBJ1-1): DAMVIQNPRYQVTQFGKPVTLSCSQTLNHNVMYWYQQKSSQAPKLLFHYYDKDFNNEADTPDNFQSRRPNTSFCFLDIRSPGLGDTAMYLCATSISRTAMRAFFGQGTRLTVV.

The gene calls are TRBV2 and TRBJ2-6; TRBD1 matches at 7 bases. Per the germline V gene, CDR1 is SNHLY and CDR2 is FYNNEI. CDR3 length: 18 residues. J lost 0 bases, V lost 2 bases, and 7 bases had no gene match. This CDR3 is CASSETGVRGSGANVLTF. In DNA, the CDR3 is TGTGCCAGCAGTGAAACAGGGGTCAGGGGCTCTGGGGCCAACGTCCTGACTTTC.

The chain joins TRBV19 to TRBJ1-5, with D perhaps matching TRBD1 (5 bases). The CDR3 extends over 13 amino acids. The germline V gene has CDR1 LNHDA and CDR2 SQIVND (reference sequence). Trimming took off 9 bases at V and 6 bases at J, with 15 bases between the two ends. The CDR3 sequence: CASLGLRSQPQHF. The DNA for the CDR3 is TGTGCCAGCCTGGGACTTAGAAGTCAGCCCCAGCATTTT.

The rearrangement links TRBV27 to TRBJ1-1, with D perhaps matching TRBD1 (5 bases). CDR3 size: 15 residues. Germline V gives CDR1 MNHEY, CDR2 SMNVEV (reference sequence). V gave up 6 bases and J gave up 1 base, with 15 bases separating them. The CDR3 is CASSYSLGANTEAFF. Here the CDR3 DNA reads TGTGCCAGCAGCTATAGCCTTGGGGCGAACACTGAAGCTTTCTTT.

A few counts support this clone. The V gene is TRBV5-1, the J gene TRBJ2-5; TRBD1 aligns across 8 bases. Unmatched junction bases numbered 5, after V lost 3 bases and J lost 1 base. Per the germline V gene, CDR1 is SGHRS and CDR2 is YFSETQ. This CDR3 contains 15 residues. The CDR3 is CASSSGGARQETQYF. CDR3 DNA sequence: TGCGCCAGCAGCTCAGGGGGCGCCCGCCAAGAGACCCAGTACTTC.

This rearrangement joins TRBV28 to TRBJ1-2; 7 bases are a match to TRBD1. The CDR3 extends over 16 amino acids. The ends lost 5 bases at V and 8 bases at J; junction bases unmatched: 17. Germline CDR1 MDHEN, CDR2 SYDVKM. The CDR3 loop reads CASSQGGREPLEGYTF. CDR3 coding DNA: TGTGCCAGCAGTCAGGGGGGCAGGGAACCCTTAGAAGGCTACACCTTC.

The chain links TRBV5-1 to TRBJ2-1, with a tentative D call TRBD1 (5 bases). Trimming pared 5 bases from V and 7 bases from J, leaving 7 bases between. This CDR3 is built from 11 residues. The germline V gene has CDR1 SGHRS and CDR2 YFSETQ. The CDR3 DNA reads as TGCGCCAGCAGTTCAGGGAATGAGCAGTTCTTC. Translation: CASSSGNEQFF.

The rearrangement uses TRBV5-6 and TRBJ1-1, with D possibly TRBD1 on 5 matching bases. Germline assignment: CDR1 SGHDT and CDR2 YYEEEE. The CDR3 contains 13 residues. Trimming removed 4 bases at V and 5 bases at J, with 12 bases between. CDR3 sequence reads: CASSDSRETEAFF. The CDR3 DNA reads as TGTGCCAGCAGCGACAGCAGGGAAACTGAAGCTTTCTTT.

The CDR3 DNA reads TGCGCCAGCAGCCAAGGCGGATTCTATGGCTACACCTTC. Translation gives CASSQGGFYGYTF. The chain combines TRBV4-1 with TRBJ1-2; D call uncertain. The length of the CDR3 is 13 residues. Germline loops: CDR1 MGHRA, CDR2 YSYEKL. V dropped 1 base and J dropped 4 bases, with 7 bases sitting between them.

Written as DNA, the CDR3 is TGTGCCAGTGGTTCGGGGGGGAGCACTGAAGCTTTCTTT. It translates to CASGSGGSTEAFF. The chain is built from TRBV6-5 and TRBJ1-1; maybe TRBD1 (5 bases). CDR1 is MNHEY and CDR2 is SVGAGI in the germline V gene. V was clipped by 9 bases and J by 4 bases, with 15 bases between them. There are 13 residues in the CDR3.

The chain carries TRBV5-4 and TRBJ2-1, with TRBD2 identical over 13 bases. CDR1 and CDR2 (germline): SGHNT, YYREEE (reference sequence). The J segment lost 6 bases and the V segment lost 2 bases, leaving 5 bases of the junction unmatched. CDR3 length: 16 amino acids. The CDR3 DNA reads as TGTGCCAGCAGCTTATCACTAGCGGGGGGGACCAATGAGCAGTTCTTC. This encodes CASSLSLAGGTNEQFF.

The chain couples TRBV6-1 to TRBJ2-5; TRBD1 aligns across 7 bases. Germline trimming cut 2 bases from V and 10 bases from J; bases unmatched to any gene: 10. CDR1 and CDR2 (germline): MNHNS, SASEGT. The CDR3 extends over 14 amino acids. CDR3 in DNA: TGTGCCAGCAGTGAATCCCGGACAGGCCTACACCAGTACTTC. Translated: CASSESRTGLHQYF.

This clone came up once. The chain joins TRBV10-2 to TRBJ1-6; 12 nucleotides align to TRBD1. Germline lookup yields CDR1 WSHSY and CDR2 SAAADI. This CDR3 is 14 amino acids long. V lost 6 bases to trimming and J lost 10 bases; unmatched junction nucleotides: 4. The CDR3: CASRGQGAGSPLHF. The CDR3 DNA follows: TGCGCCAGCAGGGGACAGGGGGCAGGGTCACCCCTCCACTTT.

This clone was picked up one time. The chain carries TRBV27 and TRBJ2-7; 9 bases agree with TRBD1. With V trimmed by 3 bases and J by 3 bases, 6 bases remained unmatched. The germline CDR1 and CDR2 sequences are MNHEY and SMNVEV (reference sequence). The CDR3 is made up of 15 amino acids. The CDR3 loop reads CASSFIRDRVYEQYF. The CDR3, as DNA: TGTGCCAGCAGTTTCATCCGGGACAGGGTCTACGAGCAGTACTTC.

Written as DNA, the CDR3 is TGTGCCAGCAGGTCAGGTACCTATCAGCCCCAGCATTTT. It codes for CASRSGTYQPQHF. The rearrangement links TRBV6-5 to TRBJ1-5; D gene unclear. The germline CDR1 and CDR2 sequences are MNHEY and SVGAGI. Between the trimmed V and J ends, which lost 6 bases and 5 bases, there was a span of 11 bases. This CDR3 is 13 amino acids long.